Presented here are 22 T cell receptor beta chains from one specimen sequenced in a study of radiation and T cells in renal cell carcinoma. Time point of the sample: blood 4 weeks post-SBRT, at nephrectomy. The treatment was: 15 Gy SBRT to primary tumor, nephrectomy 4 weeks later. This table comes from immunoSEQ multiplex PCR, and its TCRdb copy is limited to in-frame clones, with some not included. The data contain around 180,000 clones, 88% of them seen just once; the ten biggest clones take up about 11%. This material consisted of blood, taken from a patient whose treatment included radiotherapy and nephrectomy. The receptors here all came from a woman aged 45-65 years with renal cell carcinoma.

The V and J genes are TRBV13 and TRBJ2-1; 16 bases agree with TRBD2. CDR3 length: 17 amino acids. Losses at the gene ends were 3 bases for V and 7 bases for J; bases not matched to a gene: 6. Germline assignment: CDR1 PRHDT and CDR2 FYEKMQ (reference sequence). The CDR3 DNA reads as TGTGCCAGCAGCTTCGGGACTAGCGGGGGGGCCGCTAATGAGCAGTTCTTC. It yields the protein CASSFGTSGGAANEQFF.

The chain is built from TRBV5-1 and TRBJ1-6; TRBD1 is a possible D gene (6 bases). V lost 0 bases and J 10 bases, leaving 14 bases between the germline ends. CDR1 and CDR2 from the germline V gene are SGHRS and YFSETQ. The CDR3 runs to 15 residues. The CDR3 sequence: CASSLALRGLSPLHF. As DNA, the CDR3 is TGCGCCAGCAGCTTGGCCCTCAGGGGCTTGTCACCCCTCCACTTT.

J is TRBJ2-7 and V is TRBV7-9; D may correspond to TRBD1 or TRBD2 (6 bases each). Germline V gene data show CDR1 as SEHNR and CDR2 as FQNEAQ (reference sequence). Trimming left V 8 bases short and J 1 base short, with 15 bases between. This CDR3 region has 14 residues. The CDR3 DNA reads TGTGCCAGCCAGGCCGGCGGGACATCCTACGAGCAGTACTTC. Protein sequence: CASQAGGTSYEQYF.

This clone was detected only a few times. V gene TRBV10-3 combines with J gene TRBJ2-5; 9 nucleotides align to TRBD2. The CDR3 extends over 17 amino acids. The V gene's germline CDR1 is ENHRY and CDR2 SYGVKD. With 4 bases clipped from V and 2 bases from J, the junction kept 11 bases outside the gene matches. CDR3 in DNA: TGTGCCATCAGTGCCCTGGGCTCAGCGGGGGGTCAAGAGACCCAGTACTTC. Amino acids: CAISALGSAGGQETQYF.

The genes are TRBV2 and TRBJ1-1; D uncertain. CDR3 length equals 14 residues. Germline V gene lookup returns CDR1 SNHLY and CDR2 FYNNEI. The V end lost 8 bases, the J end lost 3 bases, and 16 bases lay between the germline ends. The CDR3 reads CASATVVRDTEAFF. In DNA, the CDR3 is TGTGCCAGCGCTACAGTCGTACGTGACACTGAAGCTTTCTTT.

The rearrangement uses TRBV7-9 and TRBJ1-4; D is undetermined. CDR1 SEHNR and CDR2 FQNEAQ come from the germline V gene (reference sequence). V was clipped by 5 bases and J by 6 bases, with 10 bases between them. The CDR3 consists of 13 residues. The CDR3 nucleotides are TGTGCCAGCAGCCCCGAACCCCATGAAAAACTGTTTTTT. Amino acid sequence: CASSPEPHEKLFF.

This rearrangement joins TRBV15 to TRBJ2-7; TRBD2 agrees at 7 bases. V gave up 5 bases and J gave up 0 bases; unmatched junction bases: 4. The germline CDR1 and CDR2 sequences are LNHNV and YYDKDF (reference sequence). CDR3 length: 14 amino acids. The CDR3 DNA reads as TGTGCCACCAGCCCAAGGGACTACTCCTACGAGCAGTACTTC. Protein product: CATSPRDYSYEQYF.

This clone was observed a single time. In DNA, the CDR3 is TGTGCCAGCAGTTTGCTGGACGGCAATTCACCCCTCCACTTT. It translates to CASSLLDGNSPLHF. The chain carries TRBV6-5 and TRBJ1-6; unclear D gene. Germline CDR1 MNHEY, CDR2 SVGAGI. The CDR3 consists of 14 residues. Trimming cost V 4 bases and J 7 bases, with 11 bases left between them.

DNA of the CDR3: TGTGCCAGCAGGCTCAAGAACACCGGGGAGCTGTTTTTT. Translating it yields CASRLKNTGELFF. The rearrangement joins TRBV6-1 to TRBJ2-2; D not certain. V dropped 6 bases and J dropped 1 base, with 6 bases sitting between them. This CDR3 comprises 13 residues. The germline gives CDR1 MNHNS, CDR2 SASEGT.

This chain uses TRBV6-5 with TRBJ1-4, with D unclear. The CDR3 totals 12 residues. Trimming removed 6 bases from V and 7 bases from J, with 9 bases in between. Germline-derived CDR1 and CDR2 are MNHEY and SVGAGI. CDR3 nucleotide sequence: TGTGCCAGCAGGGCTGACGGTGAAAAACTGTTTTTT. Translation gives CASRADGEKLFF.

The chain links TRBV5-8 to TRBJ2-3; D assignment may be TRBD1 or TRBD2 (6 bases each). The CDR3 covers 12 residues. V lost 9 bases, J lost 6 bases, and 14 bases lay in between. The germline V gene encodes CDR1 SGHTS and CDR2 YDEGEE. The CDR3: CANRGVWDTQYF. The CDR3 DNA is TGTGCCAATAGGGGGGTATGGGATACGCAGTATTTT. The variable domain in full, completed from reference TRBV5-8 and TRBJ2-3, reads EAGVTQSPTHLIKTRGQQATLRCSPISGHTSVYWYQQALGLGLQFLLWYDEGEERNRGNFPPRFSGRQFPNYSSELNVNALELEDSALYLCANRGVWDTQYFGPGTRLTVL.

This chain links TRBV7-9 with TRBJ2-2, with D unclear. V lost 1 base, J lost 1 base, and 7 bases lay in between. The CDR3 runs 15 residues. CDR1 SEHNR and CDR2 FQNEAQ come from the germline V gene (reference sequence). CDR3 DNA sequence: TGTGCCAGCAGCTTAGAGTTACAGAACACCGGGGAGCTGTTTTTT. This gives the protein CASSLELQNTGELFF.

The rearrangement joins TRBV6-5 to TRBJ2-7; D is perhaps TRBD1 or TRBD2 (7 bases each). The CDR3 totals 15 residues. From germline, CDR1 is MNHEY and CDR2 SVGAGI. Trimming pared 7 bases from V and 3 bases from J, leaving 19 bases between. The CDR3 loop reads CASTPGGQRFYEQYF. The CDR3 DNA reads TGTGCCAGCACGCCGGGGGGACAGAGATTCTACGAGCAGTACTTC.

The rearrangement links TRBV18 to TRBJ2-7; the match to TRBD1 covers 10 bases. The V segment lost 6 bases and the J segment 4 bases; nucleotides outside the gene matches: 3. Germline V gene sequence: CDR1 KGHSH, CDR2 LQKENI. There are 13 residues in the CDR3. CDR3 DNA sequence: TGTGCCAGCTCTGGGGACAGGGGTTACGAGCAGTACTTC. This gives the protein CASSGDRGYEQYF. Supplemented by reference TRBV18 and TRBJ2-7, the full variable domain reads NAGVMQNPRHLVRRRGQEARLRCSPMKGHSHVYWYRQLPEEGLKFMVYLQKENIIDESGMPKERFSAEFPKEGPSILRIQQVVRGDSAAYFCASSGDRGYEQYFGPGTRLTVT.

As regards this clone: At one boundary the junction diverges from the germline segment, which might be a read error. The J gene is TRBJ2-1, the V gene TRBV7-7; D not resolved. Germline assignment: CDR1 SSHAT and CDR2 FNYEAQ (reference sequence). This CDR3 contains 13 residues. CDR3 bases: TGTGCTAGCAGCTTAGGTCTTAGAAATGAGCAGTTCTTC. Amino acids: CASSLGLRNEQFF.

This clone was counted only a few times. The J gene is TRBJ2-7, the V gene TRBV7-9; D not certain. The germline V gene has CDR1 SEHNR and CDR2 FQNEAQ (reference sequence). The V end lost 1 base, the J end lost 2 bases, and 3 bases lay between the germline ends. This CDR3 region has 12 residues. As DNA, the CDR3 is TGTGCCAGCAGCTTAGGGACCTACGAGCAGTACTTC. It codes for CASSLGTYEQYF. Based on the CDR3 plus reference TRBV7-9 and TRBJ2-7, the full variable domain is DTGVSQNPRHKITKRGQNVTFRCDPISEHNRLYWYRQTLGQGPEFLTYFQNEAQLEKSRLLSDRFSAERPKGSFSTLEIQRTEQGDSAMYLCASSLGTYEQYFGPGTRLTVT.

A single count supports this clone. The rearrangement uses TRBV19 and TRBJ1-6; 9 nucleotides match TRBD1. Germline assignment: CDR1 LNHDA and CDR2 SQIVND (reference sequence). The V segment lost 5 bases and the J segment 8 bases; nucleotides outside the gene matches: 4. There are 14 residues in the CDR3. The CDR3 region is CASSPRTGDSPLHF. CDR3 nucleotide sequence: TGTGCCAGTAGTCCGCGGACAGGGGATTCACCCCTCCACTTT.

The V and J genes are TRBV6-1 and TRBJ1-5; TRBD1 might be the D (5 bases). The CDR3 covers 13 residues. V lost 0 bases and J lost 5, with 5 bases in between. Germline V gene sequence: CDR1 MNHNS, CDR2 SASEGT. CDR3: CASSEARDQPQHF. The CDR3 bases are TGTGCCAGCAGTGAAGCCAGGGATCAGCCCCAGCATTTT.

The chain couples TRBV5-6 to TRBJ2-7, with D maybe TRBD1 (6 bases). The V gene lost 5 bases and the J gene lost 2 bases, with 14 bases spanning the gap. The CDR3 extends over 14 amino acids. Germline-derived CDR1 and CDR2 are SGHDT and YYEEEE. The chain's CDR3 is CASRRTAVTYEQYF. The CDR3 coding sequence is TGTGCCAGCAGGCGGACAGCCGTTACCTACGAGCAGTACTTC.

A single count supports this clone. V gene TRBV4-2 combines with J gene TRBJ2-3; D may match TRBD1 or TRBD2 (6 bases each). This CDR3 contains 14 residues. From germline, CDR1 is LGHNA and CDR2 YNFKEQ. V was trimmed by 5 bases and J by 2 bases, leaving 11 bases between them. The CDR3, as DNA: TGTGCCAGCAGCGGGGGCGGGGCCACAGATACGCAGTATTTT. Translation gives CASSGGGATDTQYF.

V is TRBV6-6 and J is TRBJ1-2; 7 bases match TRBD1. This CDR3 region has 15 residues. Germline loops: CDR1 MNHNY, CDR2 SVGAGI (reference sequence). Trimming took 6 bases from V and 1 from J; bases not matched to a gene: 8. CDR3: CASRPGTAINYGYTF. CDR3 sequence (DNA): TGTGCCAGCAGACCAGGGACAGCTATTAACTATGGCTACACCTTC.

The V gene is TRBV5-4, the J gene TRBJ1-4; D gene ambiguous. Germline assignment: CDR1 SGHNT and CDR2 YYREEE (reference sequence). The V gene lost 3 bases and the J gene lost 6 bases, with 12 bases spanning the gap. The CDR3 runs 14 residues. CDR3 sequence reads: CASSSRRSDEKLFF. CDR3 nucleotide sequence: TGTGCCAGCAGCTCCCGCCGCTCCGATGAAAAACTGTTTTTT.